Presented here are 17 T cell receptor beta chains from one specimen sequenced in a study of T cells after posttransplantation cyclophosphamide (dated by TCRdb to the mid-2010s). The library was obtained by the immunoSEQ multiplex PCR assay. The table comes from immuneACCESS by way of TCRdb, which keeps in-frame sequences with V and J called. Part of the clones is missing from these tables; in studies checked, under half for an unresolved V gene and the rest for unknown reasons. The sample has 66,000 or so clones on record, 93% of them singletons. The ten largest clonotypes hold around 3.1% of the sample. Specimen: PBMCs. The receptors come from a woman aged 25 to 39 in good health and a related stem cell transplant donor.

This sequence joins TRBV9 and TRBJ2-5, with D tentatively TRBD2 (6 bases). Germline lookup yields CDR1 SGDLS and CDR2 YYNGEE. The V and J ends lost 0 bases and 7 bases respectively, with 13 bases between them. The CDR3 loop spans 14 amino acids. CDR3 residues: CASSVESGAGTQYF. CDR3 DNA sequence: TGTGCCAGCAGCGTAGAGTCGGGAGCTGGGACCCAGTACTTC.

Concerning this clone: Additional DNA sequences in this sample encode the identical CDR3. The chain combines TRBV28 with TRBJ1-2, with TRBD1 as a possible D gene (5 bases). The germline V gene has CDR1 MDHEN and CDR2 SYDVKM. This CDR3 has 13 residues. V lost 3 bases to trimming and J lost 5 bases, with 10 bases between them. CDR3 in amino acids: CASSFGGSYGYTF. CDR3 DNA sequence: TGTGCCAGCAGTTTTGGGGGTAGTTATGGCTACACCTTC.

The V call is TRBV29-1, the J call TRBJ1-1; D is possibly TRBD1 (5 bases). The CDR3 spans 11 residues. V lost 7 bases and J lost 7, with 13 bases in between. The germline V gene encodes CDR1 SQVTM and CDR2 ANQGSEA. In DNA form, the CDR3 reads TGCAGCGCAAGGGGTGAGGGTGAAGCTTTCTTT. It is translated as CSARGEGEAFF.

The chain has TRBV11-2 and TRBJ1-2; no reliable D call. Between the trimmed V and J ends, which lost 0 bases and 6 bases, there was a span of 14 bases. The CDR3 covers 15 residues. Germline V lookup: CDR1 SGHAT, CDR2 FQNNGV. As DNA, the CDR3 is TGTGCCAGCAGCTTAGATCGTGCAGCCGCCGATGGCTACACCTTC. Its protein is CASSLDRAAADGYTF.

The V gene is TRBV29-1, the J gene TRBJ1-3; possible D gene TRBD1, 5 bases. Germline V lookup: CDR1 SQVTM, CDR2 ANQGSEA. CDR3 length: 17 residues. Trimming took off 6 bases at V and 4 bases at J, with 25 bases between the two ends. This chain's CDR3 is CSVRPPEIRVGGNTIYF. The CDR3 DNA reads TGCAGCGTCCGACCCCCAGAAATCAGGGTTGGAGGAAACACCATATATTTT.

The chain recombines TRBV7-2 with TRBJ2-3; D uncertain. Trimming removed 5 bases from V and 1 base from J, with 13 bases in between. This CDR3 has 15 amino acids. Germline V lookup: CDR1 SGHTA, CDR2 FQGNSA. The CDR3: CASSRLGAGTDTQYF. The CDR3 DNA reads as TGTGCCAGCAGCCGACTCGGCGCTGGCACAGATACGCAGTATTTT.

The chain links TRBV10-3 to TRBJ2-3, with 8 bases lining up with TRBD2. The CDR3 runs to 15 residues. Germline CDR1 and CDR2: ENHRY and SYGVKD. The trim removed 4 bases at V and 2 bases at J, leaving 5 bases unmatched. CDR3 sequence reads: CAISVVSGVTDTQYF. The CDR3 nucleotides are TGTGCCATCAGTGTGGTTAGCGGGGTCACAGATACGCAGTATTTT.

The chain is built from TRBV7-8 and TRBJ2-2; 10 bases align to TRBD2. The CDR3 totals 17 residues. J gave up 5 bases and V 1 base, and 7 bases lay outside the gene matches. Germline lookup yields CDR1 SGHVS and CDR2 FQNEAQ. CDR3 protein: CASSLERLAGVTGELFF. Here the CDR3 DNA reads TGTGCCAGCAGCTTAGAACGGCTAGCGGGGGTAACCGGGGAGCTGTTTTTT. Full variable domain (rest looked up from reference TRBV7-8 and TRBJ2-2): GAGVSQSPRYKVAKRGQDVALRCDPISGHVSLFWYQQALGQGPEFLTYFQNEAQLDKSGLPSDRFFAERPEGSVSTLKIQRTQQEDSAVYLCASSLERLAGVTGELFFGEGSRLTVL.

In its sample, this clone was seen a few times. The chain combines TRBV6-5 with TRBJ1-1, with D hard to call. Germline CDR1 is MNHEY and CDR2 is SVGAGI. The length of the CDR3 is 14 residues. Deletions cut 2 bases from V and 2 bases from J, with 9 bases between. The CDR3 nucleotides read TGTGCCAGCAGTTACGAGGGCAGAAACACTGAAGCTTTCTTT. Translation gives CASSYEGRNTEAFF.

Many counts were recorded for this clone. The genes are TRBV10-1 and TRBJ2-7; TRBD2 matches at 10 bases. The V gene's germline CDR1 is WNHNN and CDR2 SYGVQD (reference sequence). V dropped 3 bases and J dropped 5; count of bases not matched to a gene: 7. The CDR3 totals 15 residues. DNA of the CDR3: TGCGCCAGCAGTGATAGAACTAGCGGGGCCCACGAGCAGTACTTC. Translated, it gives CASSDRTSGAHEQYF.

The chain links TRBV7-3 to TRBJ1-1; possible D gene TRBD1, 5 bases. From germline, CDR1 is SGHTA and CDR2 FQGTGA. The V end lost 5 bases, the J end lost 4 bases, and 17 bases lay between the germline ends. This CDR3 comprises 15 residues. CDR3 residues: CASSPTRDRATEAFF. The CDR3 nucleotides are TGTGCCAGCAGCCCAACCCGGGACCGGGCCACTGAAGCTTTCTTT.

The CDR3 reads CAISGGTNEKLFF. The CDR3, as DNA: TGTGCCATCAGTGGGGGCACTAATGAAAAACTGTTTTTT. V gene TRBV10-3 combines with J gene TRBJ1-4, with TRBD1 as a possible D gene (5 bases). The germline V gene has CDR1 ENHRY and CDR2 SYGVKD. The V end lost 4 bases, the J end lost 2 bases, and 5 bases lay between the germline ends. The CDR3 consists of 13 residues.

This clone was picked up one time. This chain uses TRBV6-5 with TRBJ2-5; D may be TRBD1 (6 bases). The CDR3 sequence is 16 residues long. V shed 1 base and J shed 2 bases, with 14 bases lying between them. Germline V gene data show CDR1 as MNHEY and CDR2 as SVGAGI. DNA for the CDR3: TGTGCCAGCAGTTACTTTTTCTCCGACAGGCAAGAGACCCAGTACTTC. Amino acid sequence: CASSYFFSDRQETQYF.

This chain joins TRBV7-2 and TRBJ2-5; D is perhaps TRBD2 (6 bases). Trimming shortened V by 5 bases and J by 5 bases, and 6 bases separated the two germline ends. Germline V gene sequence: CDR1 SGHTA, CDR2 FQGNSA. The CDR3 loop spans 11 amino acids. Here the CDR3 DNA reads TGTGCCAGCAGCCGGGGGGAGACCCAGTACTTC. Its translation: CASSRGETQYF. Complete variable domain (other parts from reference TRBV7-2 and TRBJ2-5): GAGVSQSPSNKVTEKGKDVELRCDPISGHTALYWYRQSLGQGLEFLIYFQGNSAPDKSGLPSDRFSAERTGGSVSTLTIQRTQQEDSAVYLCASSRGETQYFGPGTRLLVL.

CDR3 coding DNA: TGCGCCAGCGTGTCAGAAGACGAGCAGTACTTC. As protein: CASVSEDEQYF. This chain connects TRBV5-1 to TRBJ2-7; D unresolved. Germline loops: CDR1 SGHRS, CDR2 YFSETQ. This CDR3 has 11 amino acids. V lost 7 bases to trimming and J lost 5 bases, with 10 bases between them.

The chain carries TRBV4-3 and TRBJ1-1, with 9 bases that match TRBD1. This CDR3 is 17 amino acids long. J was trimmed by 3 bases and V by 1 base; bases with no gene match: 9. In germline, CDR1 is LGHNA, CDR2 YSLEER. CDR3 sequence (DNA): TGCGCCAGCAGCCAAGTAGCTTTTAGGACAGGGGACACTGAAGCTTTCTTT. This gives the protein CASSQVAFRTGDTEAFF.

The DNA for the CDR3 is TGCGCCAGCAGCCTTAATGCAGGGGCCCGCTTAGGAAACACCATATATTTT. It encodes CASSLNAGARLGNTIYF. The gene calls are TRBV4-1 and TRBJ1-3; the D gene is possibly TRBD1 (6 bases). CDR3 length equals 17 residues. V lost 4 bases, J lost 4 bases, and 20 bases lay in between. Germline V gene data show CDR1 as MGHRA and CDR2 as YSYEKL.